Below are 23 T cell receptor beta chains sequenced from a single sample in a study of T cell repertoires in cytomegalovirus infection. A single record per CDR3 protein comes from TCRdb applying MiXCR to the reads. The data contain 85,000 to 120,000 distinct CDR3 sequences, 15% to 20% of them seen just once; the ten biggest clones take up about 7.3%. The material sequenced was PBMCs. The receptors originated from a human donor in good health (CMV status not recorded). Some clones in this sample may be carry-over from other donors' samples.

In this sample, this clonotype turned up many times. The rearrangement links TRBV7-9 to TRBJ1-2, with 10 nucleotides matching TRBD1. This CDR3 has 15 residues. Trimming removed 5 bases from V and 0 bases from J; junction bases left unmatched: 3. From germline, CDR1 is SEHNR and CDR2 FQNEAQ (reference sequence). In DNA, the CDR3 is TGTGCCAGCAGCAAAGGACAGGGGGCTAACTATGGCTACACCTTC. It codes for CASSKGQGANYGYTF.

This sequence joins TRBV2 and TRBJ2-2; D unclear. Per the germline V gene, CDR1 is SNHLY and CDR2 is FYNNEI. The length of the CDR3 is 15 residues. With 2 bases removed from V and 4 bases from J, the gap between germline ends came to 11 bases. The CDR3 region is CASSELVGGTGELFF. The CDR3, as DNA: TGTGCCAGCAGTGAATTAGTTGGCGGCACCGGGGAGCTGTTTTTT.

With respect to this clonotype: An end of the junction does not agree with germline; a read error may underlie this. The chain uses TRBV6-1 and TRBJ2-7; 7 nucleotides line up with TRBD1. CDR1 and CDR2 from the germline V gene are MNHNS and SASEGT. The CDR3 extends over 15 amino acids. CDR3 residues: CARSEAEGRGNEQYF. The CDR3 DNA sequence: TGTGCCAGAAGTGAAGCCGAAGGCAGGGGGAACGAGCAGTACTTC.

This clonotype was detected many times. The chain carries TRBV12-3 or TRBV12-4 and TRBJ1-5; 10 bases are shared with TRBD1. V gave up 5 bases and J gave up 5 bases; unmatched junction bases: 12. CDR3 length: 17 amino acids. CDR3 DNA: TGTGCCAGCAGTCCGGACAGGGGGGGTACCGGGGATCAGCCCCAGCATTTT. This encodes CASSPDRGGTGDQPQHF.

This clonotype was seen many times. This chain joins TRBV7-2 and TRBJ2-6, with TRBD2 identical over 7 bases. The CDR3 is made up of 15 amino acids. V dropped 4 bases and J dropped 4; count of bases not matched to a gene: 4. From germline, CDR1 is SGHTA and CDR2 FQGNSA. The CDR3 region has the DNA TGTGCCAGCAGCTCAGCGGGGACCGGGGCCAACGTCCTGACTTTC. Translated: CASSSAGTGANVLTF.

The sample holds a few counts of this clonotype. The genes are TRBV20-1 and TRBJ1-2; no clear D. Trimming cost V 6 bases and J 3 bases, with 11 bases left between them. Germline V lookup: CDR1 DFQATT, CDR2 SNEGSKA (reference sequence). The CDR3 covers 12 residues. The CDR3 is CSAESDYYGYTF. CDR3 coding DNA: TGCAGTGCGGAGTCAGACTACTATGGCTACACCTTC.

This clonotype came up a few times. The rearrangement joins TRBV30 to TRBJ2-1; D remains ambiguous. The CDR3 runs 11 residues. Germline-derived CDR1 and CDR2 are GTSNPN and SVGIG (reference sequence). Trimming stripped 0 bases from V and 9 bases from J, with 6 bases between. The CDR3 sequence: CAWSVGIEQFF. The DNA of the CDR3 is TGTGCCTGGAGTGTAGGAATTGAGCAGTTCTTC.

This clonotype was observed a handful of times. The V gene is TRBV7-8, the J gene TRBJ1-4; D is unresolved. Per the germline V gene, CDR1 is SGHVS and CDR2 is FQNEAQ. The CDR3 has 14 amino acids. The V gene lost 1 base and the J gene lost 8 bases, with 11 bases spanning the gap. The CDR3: CASSLGGVAEKLFF. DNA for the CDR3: TGTGCCAGCAGCTTAGGGGGTGTCGCAGAAAAACTGTTTTTT.

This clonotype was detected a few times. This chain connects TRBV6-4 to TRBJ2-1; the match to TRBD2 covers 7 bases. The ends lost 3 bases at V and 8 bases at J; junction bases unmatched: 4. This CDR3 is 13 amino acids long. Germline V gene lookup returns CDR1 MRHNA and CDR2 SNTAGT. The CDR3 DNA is TGTGCCAGCAGTGAGGGGGGGTGGGATGAGCAGTTCTTC. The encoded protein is CASSEGGWDEQFF.

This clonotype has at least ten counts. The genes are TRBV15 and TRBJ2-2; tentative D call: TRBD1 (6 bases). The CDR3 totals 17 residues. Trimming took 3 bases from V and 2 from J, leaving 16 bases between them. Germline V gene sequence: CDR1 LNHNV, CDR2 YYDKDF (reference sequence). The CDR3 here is CATSSMTGTLNTGELFF. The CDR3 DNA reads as TGTGCCACCAGCAGTATGACAGGAACCCTCAACACCGGGGAGCTGTTTTTT.

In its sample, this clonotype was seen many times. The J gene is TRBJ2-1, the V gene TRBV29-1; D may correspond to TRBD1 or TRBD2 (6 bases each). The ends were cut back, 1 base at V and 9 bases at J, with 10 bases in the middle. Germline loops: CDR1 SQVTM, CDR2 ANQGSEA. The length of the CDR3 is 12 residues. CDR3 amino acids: CSVEVGGSEQFF. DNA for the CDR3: TGCAGCGTTGAAGTAGGGGGGTCTGAGCAGTTCTTC.

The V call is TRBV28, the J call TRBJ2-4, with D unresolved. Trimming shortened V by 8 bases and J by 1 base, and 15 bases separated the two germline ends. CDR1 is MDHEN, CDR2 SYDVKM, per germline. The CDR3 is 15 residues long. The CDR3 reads CASLGPYAAKNIQYF. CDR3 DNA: TGTGCCAGCCTTGGGCCCTACGCGGCCAAAAACATTCAGTACTTC.

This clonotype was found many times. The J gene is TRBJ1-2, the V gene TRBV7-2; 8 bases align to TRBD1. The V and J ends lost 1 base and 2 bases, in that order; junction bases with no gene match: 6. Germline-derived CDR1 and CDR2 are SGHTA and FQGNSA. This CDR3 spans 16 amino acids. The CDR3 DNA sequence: TGTGCCAGCAGCTTAGAGCCGGACAGGGCAAACTATGGCTACACCTTC. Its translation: CASSLEPDRANYGYTF.

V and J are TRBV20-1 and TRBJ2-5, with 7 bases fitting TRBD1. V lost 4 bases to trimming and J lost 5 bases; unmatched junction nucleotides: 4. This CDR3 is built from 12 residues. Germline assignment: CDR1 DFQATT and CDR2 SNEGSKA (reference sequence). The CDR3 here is CSATRGLETQYF. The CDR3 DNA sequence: TGCAGTGCTACTAGGGGGCTTGAGACCCAGTACTTC.

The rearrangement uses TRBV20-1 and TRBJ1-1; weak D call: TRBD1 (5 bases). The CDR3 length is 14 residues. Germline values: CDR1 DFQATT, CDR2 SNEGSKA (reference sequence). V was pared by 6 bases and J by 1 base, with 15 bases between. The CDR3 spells CSALPGRRNTEAFF. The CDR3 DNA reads TGCAGTGCACTCCCGGGACGGAGGAACACTGAAGCTTTCTTT.

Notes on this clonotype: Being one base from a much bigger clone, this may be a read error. The chain's CDR3 is CASSLTGSNTIYF. DNA of the CDR3: TGTGCCAGCAGTTTGACAGGGAGCAACACCATATATTTT. J is TRBJ1-3 and V is TRBV12-3 or TRBV12-4, with 7 positions matching TRBD1. This CDR3 region has 13 residues. With V trimmed by 3 bases and J by 7 bases, 3 bases remained unmatched.

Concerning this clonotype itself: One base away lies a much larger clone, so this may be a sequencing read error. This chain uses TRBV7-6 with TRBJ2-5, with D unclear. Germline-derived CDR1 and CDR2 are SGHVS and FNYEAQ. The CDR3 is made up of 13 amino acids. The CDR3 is CASSLSQREAQYF. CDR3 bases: TGTGCCAGCAGCTTATCCCAGAGAGAGGCCCAGTACTTC.

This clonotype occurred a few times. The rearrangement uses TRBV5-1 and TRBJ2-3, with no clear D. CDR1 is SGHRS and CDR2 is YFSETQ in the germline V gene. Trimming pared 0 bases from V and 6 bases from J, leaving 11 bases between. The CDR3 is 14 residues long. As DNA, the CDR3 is TGCGCCAGCAGCTTGGAAACTCCCAAGGATACGCAGTATTTT. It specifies CASSLETPKDTQYF.

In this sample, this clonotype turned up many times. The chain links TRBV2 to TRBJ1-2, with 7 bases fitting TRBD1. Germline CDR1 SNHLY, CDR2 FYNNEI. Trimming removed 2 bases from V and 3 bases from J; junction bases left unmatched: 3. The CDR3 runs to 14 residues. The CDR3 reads CASSETGVYYGYTF. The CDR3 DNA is TGTGCCAGCAGTGAAACAGGGGTATACTATGGCTACACCTTC.

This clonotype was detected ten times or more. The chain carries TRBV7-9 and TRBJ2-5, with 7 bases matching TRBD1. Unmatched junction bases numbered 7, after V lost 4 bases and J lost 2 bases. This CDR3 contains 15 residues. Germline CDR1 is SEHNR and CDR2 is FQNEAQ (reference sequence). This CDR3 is CASSSIRDRQETQYF. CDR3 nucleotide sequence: TGTGCCAGCAGCTCTATCCGGGACAGACAAGAGACCCAGTACTTC.

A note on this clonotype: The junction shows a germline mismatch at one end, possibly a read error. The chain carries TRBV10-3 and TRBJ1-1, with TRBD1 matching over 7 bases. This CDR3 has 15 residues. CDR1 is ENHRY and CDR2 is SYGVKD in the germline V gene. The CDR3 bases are TGTGGCATCAGTGTCTCTGGGACAGTGAACACTGAAGCTTTCTTT. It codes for CGISVSGTVNTEAFF.

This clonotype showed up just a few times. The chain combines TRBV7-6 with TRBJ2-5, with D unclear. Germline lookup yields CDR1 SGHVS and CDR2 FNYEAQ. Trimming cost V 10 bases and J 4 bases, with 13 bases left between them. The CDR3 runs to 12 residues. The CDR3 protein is CATTLIGETQYF. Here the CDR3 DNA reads TGTGCCACCACCCTCATCGGAGAGACCCAGTACTTC.

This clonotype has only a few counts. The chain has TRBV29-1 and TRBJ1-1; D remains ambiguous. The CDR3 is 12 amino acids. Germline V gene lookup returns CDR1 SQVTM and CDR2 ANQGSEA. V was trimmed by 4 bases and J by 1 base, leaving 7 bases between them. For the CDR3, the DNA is TGCAGCGTTGGTCAGGCGAACACTGAAGCTTTCTTT. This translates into CSVGQANTEAFF.